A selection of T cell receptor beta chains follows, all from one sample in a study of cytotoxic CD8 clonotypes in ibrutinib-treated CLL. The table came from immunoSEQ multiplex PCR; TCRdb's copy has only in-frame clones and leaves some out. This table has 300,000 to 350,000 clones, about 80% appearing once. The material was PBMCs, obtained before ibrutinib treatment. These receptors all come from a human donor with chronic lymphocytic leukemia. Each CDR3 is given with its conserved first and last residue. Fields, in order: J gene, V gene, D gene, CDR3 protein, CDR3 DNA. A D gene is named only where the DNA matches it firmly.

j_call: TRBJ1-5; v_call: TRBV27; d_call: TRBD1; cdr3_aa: CASSSGAGGNQPQHF; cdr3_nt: TGTGCCAGCAGTTCTGGGGCAGGGGGTAATCAGCCCCAGCATTTT
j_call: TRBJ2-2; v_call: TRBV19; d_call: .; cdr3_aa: CASRGADTNTGELFF; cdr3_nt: TGTGCCAGTCGCGGTGCGGACACGAACACCGGGGAGCTGTTTTTT
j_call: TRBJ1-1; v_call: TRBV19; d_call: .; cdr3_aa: CASSVTGTTEAFF; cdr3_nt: TGTGCCAGTAGTGTAACAGGGACCACTGAAGCTTTCTTT
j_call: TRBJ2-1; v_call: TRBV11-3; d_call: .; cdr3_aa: CASSGRDKDEQFF; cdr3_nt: TGTGCCAGCAGCGGACGGGACAAGGATGAGCAGTTCTTC
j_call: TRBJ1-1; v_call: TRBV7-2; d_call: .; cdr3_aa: CASSATVGTEAFF; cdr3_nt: TGTGCCAGCAGCGCTACCGTAGGCACTGAAGCTTTCTTT
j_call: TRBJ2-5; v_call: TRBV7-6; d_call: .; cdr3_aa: CASSLVVSGLETQYF; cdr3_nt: TGTGCCAGCAGCTTAGTAGTCTCGGGGCTGGAGACCCAGTACTTC
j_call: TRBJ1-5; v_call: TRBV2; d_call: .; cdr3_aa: CASSVEGRDLREPQHF; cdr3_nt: TGTGCCAGCAGTGTGGAGGGCAGGGACCTCCGGGAGCCCCAGCATTTT
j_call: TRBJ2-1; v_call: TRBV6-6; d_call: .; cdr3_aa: CASSSPAQNEQFF; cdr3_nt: TGTGCCAGCAGTTCGCCCGCACAGAATGAGCAGTTCTTC
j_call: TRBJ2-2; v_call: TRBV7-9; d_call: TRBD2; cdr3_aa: CASSLPLAGGTNTGELFF; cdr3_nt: TGTGCCAGCAGCTTACCACTAGCGGGAGGAACAAACACCGGGGAGCTGTTTTTT
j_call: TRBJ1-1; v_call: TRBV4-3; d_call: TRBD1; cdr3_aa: CASSLLWGTENTEAFF; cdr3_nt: TGCGCCAGCAGCCTTTTATGGGGGACAGAGAACACTGAAGCTTTCTTT
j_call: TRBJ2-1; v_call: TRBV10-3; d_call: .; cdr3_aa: CAIKRGTNEQFF; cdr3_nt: TGTGCCATCAAGAGGGGTACAAATGAGCAGTTCTTC